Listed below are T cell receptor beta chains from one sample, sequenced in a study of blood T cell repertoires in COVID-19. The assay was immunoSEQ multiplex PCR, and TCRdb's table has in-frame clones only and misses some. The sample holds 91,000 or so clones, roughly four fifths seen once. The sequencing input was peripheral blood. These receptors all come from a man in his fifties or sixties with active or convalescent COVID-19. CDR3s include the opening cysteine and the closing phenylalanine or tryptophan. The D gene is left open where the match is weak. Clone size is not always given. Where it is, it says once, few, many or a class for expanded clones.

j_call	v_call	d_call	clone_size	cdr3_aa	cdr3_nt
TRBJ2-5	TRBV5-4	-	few	CASSLAMTKQETQYF	TGTGCCAGCAGCTTGGCCATGACTAAACAAGAGACCCAGTACTTC
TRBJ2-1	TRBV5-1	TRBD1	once	CASSIGQGRHNEQFF	TGCGCCAGCAGCATAGGACAGGGGAGGCACAATGAGCAGTTCTTC
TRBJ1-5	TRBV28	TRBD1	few	CASSLSQGGTQPQHF	TGTGCCAGCAGTTTATCCCAGGGGGGTACCCAGCCCCAGCATTTT
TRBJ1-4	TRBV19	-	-	CASTAQGGNEKLFF	TGTGCCAGTACCGCGCAGGGAGGTAATGAAAAACTGTTTTTT
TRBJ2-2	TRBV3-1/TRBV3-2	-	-	CASSYGEGELFF	TGTGCCAGCAGCTACGGGGAAGGGGAGCTGTTTTTT
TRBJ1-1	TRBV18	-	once	CASSPGGGRYTEAFF	TGTGCCAGCTCACCCGGCGGGGGGCGTTACACTGAAGCTTTCTTT
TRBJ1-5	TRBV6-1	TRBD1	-	CASSETGKNQPQHF	TGTGCCAGCAGTGAGACAGGGAAGAATCAGCCCCAGCATTTT
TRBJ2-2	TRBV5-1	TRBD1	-	CASSLGQGAVTGELFF	TGCGCCAGCAGCTTGGGACAGGGGGCTGTAACCGGGGAGCTGTTTTTT
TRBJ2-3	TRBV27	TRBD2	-	CASSLSTSGGYTDTQYF	TGTGCCAGCAGTTTATCGACTAGCGGGGGTTACACAGATACGCAGTATTTT
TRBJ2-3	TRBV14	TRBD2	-	CASSQAGSSGGKDTQYF	TGTGCCAGCAGCCAAGCCGGTAGTAGCGGGGGGAAAGATACGCAGTATTTT
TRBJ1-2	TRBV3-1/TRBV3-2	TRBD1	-	CASSHGTGGYGYTF	TGTGCCAGCAGCCACGGGACAGGTGGCTATGGCTACACCTTC
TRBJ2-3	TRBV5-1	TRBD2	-	CASSFASGGKDTQYF	TGCGCCAGCAGCTTCGCTAGCGGGGGGAAGGATACGCAGTATTTT
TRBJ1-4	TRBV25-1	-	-	CASRRVEEKLFF	TGTGCCAGCAGGCGGGTAGAAGAAAAACTGTTTTTT
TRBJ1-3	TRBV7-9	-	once	CASSPGLFGGNTIYF	TGTGCCAGCAGCCCAGGATTGTTTGGAGGAAACACCATATATTTT
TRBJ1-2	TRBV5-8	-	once	CASSARLSGYTF	TGTGCCAGCAGCGCCCGACTGAGTGGCTACACCTTC
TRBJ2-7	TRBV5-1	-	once	CASSRDGSYSYEQYF	TGCGCCAGCAGCCGGGATGGAAGTTACTCCTACGAGCAGTACTTC
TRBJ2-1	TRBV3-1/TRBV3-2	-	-	CASSQVQGNEQFF	TGTGCCAGCAGCCAAGTACAGGGAAATGAGCAGTTCTTC
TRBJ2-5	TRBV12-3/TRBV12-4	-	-	CASSQGRGETQYF	TGTGCCAGCAGCCAAGGCAGGGGAGAGACCCAGTACTTC
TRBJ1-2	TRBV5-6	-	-	CASSLGQMIGYTF	TGTGCCAGCAGCTTAGGACAAATGATCGGCTACACCTTC